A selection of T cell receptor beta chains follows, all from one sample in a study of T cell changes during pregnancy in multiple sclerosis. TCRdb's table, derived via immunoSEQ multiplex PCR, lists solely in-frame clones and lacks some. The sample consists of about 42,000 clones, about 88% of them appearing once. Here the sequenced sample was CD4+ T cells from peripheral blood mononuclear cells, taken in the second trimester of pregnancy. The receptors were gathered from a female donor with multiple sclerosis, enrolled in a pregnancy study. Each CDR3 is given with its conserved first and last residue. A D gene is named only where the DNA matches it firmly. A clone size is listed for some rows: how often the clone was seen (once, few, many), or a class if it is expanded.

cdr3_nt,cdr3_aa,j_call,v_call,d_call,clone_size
TGTGCCAGCAGAGAGACAGGGGTCAATGAGCAGTTCTTC,CASRETGVNEQFF,TRBJ2-1,TRBV6-1,TRBD1,.
TGTGCCAGTAGTACTAGCGGGAGGTCCTACGAGCAGTACTTC,CASSTSGRSYEQYF,TRBJ2-7,TRBV19,TRBD2,.
TGTGCCAGCAGCTTAGGGACAGGTCCAGATACGCAGTATTTT,CASSLGTGPDTQYF,TRBJ2-3,TRBV11-2,TRBD1,.
TGCGCCAGCAGCCAAGTCGGACAGGGGGCACACTATGGCTACACCTTC,CASSQVGQGAHYGYTF,TRBJ1-2,TRBV4-1,TRBD1,.
TGTGCCAGCAGCGTACGGACAGGACTTAAAGAGACCCAGTACTTC,CASSVRTGLKETQYF,TRBJ2-5,TRBV28,TRBD1,.
TGTGCCAGCAGTCCGTCAGGGGATAGCTCACCCCTCCACTTT,CASSPSGDSSPLHF,TRBJ1-6,TRBV6-6,.,.
TGCGCCAGCAGCCCTGTGGACAGGGAGAACACTGAAGCTTTCTTT,CASSPVDRENTEAFF,TRBJ1-1,TRBV5-1,TRBD1,.
TGTGCCAGCAGCTTAAACCCGGGGGGCGCTCAGCCCCAGCATTTT,CASSLNPGGAQPQHF,TRBJ1-5,TRBV7-2,.,.
TGTGCCACCAGCAGAGATAGAGGGTTCGGGGAGCAGTACTTC,CATSRDRGFGEQYF,TRBJ2-7,TRBV15,.,.
TGTGCCAGCAGCTTGTTGGGCTACGGTGAGCAGTTCTTC,CASSLLGYGEQFF,TRBJ2-1,TRBV5-6,.,medium-sized
TGTGCCAGCAGCGTACTCCCACTTCTAGAAGCTGAGCAGTTCTTC,CASSVLPLLEAEQFF,TRBJ2-1,TRBV9,.,.
TGTGCCAGCAGCTCACCGGGACTAGCGGGGCGACGGTACTTC,CASSSPGLAGRRYF,TRBJ2-7,TRBV21-1,.,.
TGTGCCAGCTCACACGCGGACAGGAAAAGCACAGATACGCAGTATTTT,CASSHADRKSTDTQYF,TRBJ2-3,TRBV18,TRBD1,.
TGTGCCAGCAGCTTTGGACAAGCGGGAGAAGTTAATCAGCCCCAGCATTTT,CASSFGQAGEVNQPQHF,TRBJ1-5,TRBV7-9,.,.
TGTGCCGGACGAGAGGCAGGGCGCACCGGGGAGCTGTTTTTT,CAGREAGRTGELFF,TRBJ2-2,TRBV19,.,.
TGTGCCAGCAAGCGCGGGGCTAACTATGGCTACACCTTC,CASKRGANYGYTF,TRBJ1-2,TRBV2,.,.
TGTGCCAGCAGGGATGGGACTTTCGAGACCCAGTACTTC,CASRDGTFETQYF,TRBJ2-5,TRBV6-5,.,.
TGTGCCAGCAGCTTAGTGCGGGGTTTAGCAGGGTACAGCAGCGAGCAGTTCTTC,CASSLVRGLAGYSSEQFF,TRBJ2-1,TRBV7-9,.,.
TGTGCCAGCAGACCCGGGACAGGGTATTCCGGGGAGCTGTTTTTT,CASRPGTGYSGELFF,TRBJ2-2,TRBV5-6,TRBD1,.
TGTGCCTGGGCTAGCGGGAGGGCCTCCTACAATGAGCAGTTCTTC,CAWASGRASYNEQFF,TRBJ2-1,TRBV30,TRBD2,.
TGCAGCGCCAAACGGAGTCTAATGAACACTGAAGCTTTCTTT,CSAKRSLMNTEAFF,TRBJ1-1,TRBV29-1,.,once
TGTGCCAGCAGCCAAACCAACAGGGGTTCCTATAATTCACCCCTCCACTTT,CASSQTNRGSYNSPLHF,TRBJ1-6,TRBV4-2,TRBD1,.
TGTGCCAGCAGTTCACCGGGACTCCTATACGAGCAGTACTTC,CASSSPGLLYEQYF,TRBJ2-7,TRBV28,.,once
TGTGCCAGCAGCTTCTCGACTACCTACGAGCAGTACTTC,CASSFSTTYEQYF,TRBJ2-7,TRBV5-8,.,.
TGTGCCAGTAGGCGGACAGTAGAAGCTTTCTTT,CASRRTVEAFF,TRBJ1-1,TRBV19,.,.